Below, 9 T cell receptor beta chains from the same sample are listed, as sequenced in a study of CD8+ T cells in alopecia areata. cDNA prepared by RNA extraction and subsequent reverse transcription served as the template for sequencing. The table came from immunoSEQ multiplex PCR; TCRdb's copy has only in-frame clones and leaves some out. The sample has about 150,000 clones, over 45% seen once; the top ten hold about 6.8%. The specimen was CD4+ T cells sorted from blood. These receptor sequences come from a human donor with alopecia areata.

A single count supports this clone. The chain joins TRBV7-9 to TRBJ1-2, with D possibly matching TRBD1 (5 bases). CDR1 and CDR2 from the germline V gene are SEHNR and FQNEAQ (reference sequence). Trimming left V 6 bases short and J 2 bases short, with 13 bases between. The CDR3 extends over 14 amino acids. Here the CDR3 reads CASRIGTGNYGYTF. The DNA for the CDR3 is TGTGCCAGCAGAATCGGGACGGGAAACTATGGCTACACCTTC. The full variable domain, with the rest looked up from reference TRBV7-9 and TRBJ1-2, is DTGVSQNPRHKITKRGQNVTFRCDPISEHNRLYWYRQTLGQGPEFLTYFQNEAQLEKSRLLSDRFSAERPKGSFSTLEIQRTEQGDSAMYLCASRIGTGNYGYTFGSGTRLTVV.

The chain links TRBV5-1 to TRBJ2-1; D may be TRBD1 (5 bases). CDR1 is SGHRS, CDR2 YFSETQ, per germline. The CDR3 sequence is 15 residues long. V shed 3 bases and J shed 6 bases, with 16 bases lying between them. As DNA, the CDR3 is TGCGCCAGCAGCTGGACCCTGACAGACGCCAATGAGCAGTTCTTC. Translating it yields CASSWTLTDANEQFF.

This sequence joins TRBV2 and TRBJ1-5; 8 bases are shared with TRBD1. The CDR3 loop spans 13 amino acids. With V trimmed by 6 bases and J by 5 bases, 3 bases remained unmatched. The germline gives CDR1 SNHLY, CDR2 FYNNEI. Written as DNA, the CDR3 is TGTGCCAGCAGGACAGGGGAAGATCAGCCCCAGCATTTT. Protein sequence: CASRTGEDQPQHF.

The V gene is TRBV5-1, the J gene TRBJ1-2; the match to TRBD1 covers 8 bases. The CDR3 totals 14 residues. CDR1 and CDR2 (germline): SGHRS, YFSETQ. With V trimmed by 3 bases and J by 4 bases, 5 bases remained unmatched. CDR3 residues: CASSSDRESYGYTF. In DNA form, the CDR3 reads TGCGCCAGCAGCTCGGACAGGGAATCCTATGGCTACACCTTC.

V gene TRBV9 combines with J gene TRBJ2-3; TRBD2 matches at 13 bases. With V trimmed by 3 bases and J by 2 bases, 3 bases remained unmatched. Looked up from germline, CDR1 is SGDLS and CDR2 is YYNGEE. The CDR3 has 16 amino acids. The CDR3 DNA follows: TGTGCCAGCAGCGAAGGACTAGCGGGAGTCACAGATACGCAGTATTTT. Translation gives CASSEGLAGVTDTQYF.

This clone was seen a single time. The gene calls are TRBV5-6 and TRBJ2-5; D is possibly TRBD2 (5 bases). The V gene's germline CDR1 is SGHDT and CDR2 YYEEEE. The CDR3 consists of 14 residues. V lost 4 bases and J lost 9, with 19 bases in between. CDR3 DNA: TGTGCCAGCAGCCCTTACGGGATACAAACTTCCCAGTACTTC. Amino acid sequence: CASSPYGIQTSQYF.

This chain uses TRBV6-5 with TRBJ1-2; 10 bases line up with TRBD1. The V gene's germline CDR1 is MNHEY and CDR2 SVGAGI. This CDR3 comprises 14 residues. V lost 2 bases, J lost 9 bases, and 6 bases stayed unmatched. CDR3 residues: CASSYGDRGRSYTF. The CDR3 nucleotides are TGTGCCAGCAGTTACGGGGACAGGGGAAGGAGCTACACCTTC.

This clone has just a few counts. V gene TRBV7-2 combines with J gene TRBJ2-1; unclear D gene. Looked up from germline, CDR1 is SGHTA and CDR2 is FQGNSA. The CDR3 runs to 16 residues. Deletions cut 2 bases from V and 6 bases from J, with 17 bases between. CDR3 nucleotide sequence: TGTGCCAGCAGCTTAACGTTAAGTGCGTCGGGCAATGAGCAGTTCTTC. This translates into CASSLTLSASGNEQFF.

This clone was detected only a few times. The rearrangement links TRBV30 to TRBJ1-1; D gene uncertain. V shed 4 bases and J shed 1 base, with 16 bases lying between them. The germline V gene has CDR1 GTSNPN and CDR2 SVGIG (reference sequence). This CDR3 has 15 residues. CDR3 nucleotides: TGTGCCTGGAACGGGAGAACCGCAGGGAACACTGAAGCTTTCTTT. Its translation is CAWNGRTAGNTEAFF.